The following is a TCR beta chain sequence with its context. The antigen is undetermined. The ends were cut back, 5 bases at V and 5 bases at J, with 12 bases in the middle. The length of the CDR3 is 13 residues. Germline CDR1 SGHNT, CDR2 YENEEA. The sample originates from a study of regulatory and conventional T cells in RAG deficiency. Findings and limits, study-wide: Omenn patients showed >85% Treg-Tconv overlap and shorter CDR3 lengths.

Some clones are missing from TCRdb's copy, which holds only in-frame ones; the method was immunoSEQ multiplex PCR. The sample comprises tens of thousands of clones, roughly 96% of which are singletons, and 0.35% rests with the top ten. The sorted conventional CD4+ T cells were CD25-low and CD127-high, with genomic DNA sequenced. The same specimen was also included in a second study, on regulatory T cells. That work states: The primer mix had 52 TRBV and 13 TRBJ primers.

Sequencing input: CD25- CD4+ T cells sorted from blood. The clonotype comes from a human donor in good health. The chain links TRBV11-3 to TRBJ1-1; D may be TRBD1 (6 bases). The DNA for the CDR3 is TGTGCCAGCAGCGCGACAGGAAGAACTGAAGCTTTCTTT. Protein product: CASSATGRTEAFF.